The 2 T cell receptor beta chains below were found in one sample sequenced in a study of cytomegalovirus exposure and HLA in healthy donors. PCR involved 60 Vbeta and 13 Jbeta primers. TCRdb's table, derived via immunoSEQ multiplex PCR, lists solely in-frame clones and lacks some. The repertoire holds about 120,000 clones, with under 85% as singletons. Sequencing used PBMCs. These TCRs come from a man aged 35 to 55 in good health and CMV-seropositive.

The chain's CDR3 is CASSPTQQGLSNQPQHF. The DNA of the CDR3 is TGTGCCAGCTCACCGACTCAACAGGGTTTGAGCAATCAGCCCCAGCATTTT. The rearrangement joins TRBV18 to TRBJ1-5; possible D gene TRBD1, 6 bases. The CDR3 runs 17 residues. V lost 3 bases and J lost 1, with 16 bases in between. Germline CDR1 KGHSH, CDR2 LQKENI.

Of note for this clone: The junction departs from the called germline gene at one end, perhaps through a read error. This chain links TRBV7-9 with TRBJ2-1; D perhaps matches TRBD2 (6 bases). Germline V gene data show CDR1 as SEHNR and CDR2 as FQNEAQ (reference sequence). The CDR3 sequence is 14 residues long. The CDR3 protein is CSSSLDGRGNEQFF. CDR3 nucleotides: TGTTCCAGCAGCCTCGATGGGCGGGGCAATGAGCAGTTCTTC.